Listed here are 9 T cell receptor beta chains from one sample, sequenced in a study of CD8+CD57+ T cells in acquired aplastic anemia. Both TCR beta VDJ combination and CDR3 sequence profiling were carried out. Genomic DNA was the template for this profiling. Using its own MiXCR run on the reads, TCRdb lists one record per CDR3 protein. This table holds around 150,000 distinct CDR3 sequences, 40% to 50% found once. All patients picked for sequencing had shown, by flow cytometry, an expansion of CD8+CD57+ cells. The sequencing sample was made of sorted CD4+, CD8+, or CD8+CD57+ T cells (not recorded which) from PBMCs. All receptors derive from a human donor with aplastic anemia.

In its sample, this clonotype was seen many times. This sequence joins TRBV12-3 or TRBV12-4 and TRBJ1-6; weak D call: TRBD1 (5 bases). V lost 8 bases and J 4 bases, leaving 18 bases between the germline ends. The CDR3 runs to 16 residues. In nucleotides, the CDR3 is TGTGCCAGCTGCCCCCAGGCGGGGGTTTATAATTCACCCCTCCACTTT. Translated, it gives CASCPQAGVYNSPLHF.

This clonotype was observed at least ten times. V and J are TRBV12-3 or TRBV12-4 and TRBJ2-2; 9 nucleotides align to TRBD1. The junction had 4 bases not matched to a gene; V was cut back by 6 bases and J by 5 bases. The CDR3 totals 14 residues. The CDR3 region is CASSRDRGTGELFF. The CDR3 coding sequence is TGTGCCAGCAGCAGAGACAGGGGGACCGGGGAGCTGTTTTTT.

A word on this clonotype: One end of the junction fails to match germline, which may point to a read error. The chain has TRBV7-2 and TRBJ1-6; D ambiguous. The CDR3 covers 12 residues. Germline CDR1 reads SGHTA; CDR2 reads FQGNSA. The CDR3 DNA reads TGTGCCAGCAGCTCGAAATATTCACTCCTCCACTTT. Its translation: CASSSKYSLLHF.

This CDR3 is CAIRKGGEENSPLHF. In nucleotides, the CDR3 is TGTGCCATCAGAAAGGGAGGAGAGGAGAATTCACCCCTCCACTTT. The chain uses TRBV2 and TRBJ1-6, with unresolved D. The CDR3 consists of 15 residues. Germline CDR1 and CDR2: SNHLY and FYNNEI. V lost 10 bases to trimming and J lost 7 bases, with 20 bases between them.

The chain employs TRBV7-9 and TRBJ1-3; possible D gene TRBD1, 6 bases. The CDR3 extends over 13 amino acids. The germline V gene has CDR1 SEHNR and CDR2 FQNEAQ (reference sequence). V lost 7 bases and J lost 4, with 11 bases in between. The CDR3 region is CASNTGSGNTIYF. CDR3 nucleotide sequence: TGTGCCAGCAACACAGGGTCAGGAAACACCATATATTTT.

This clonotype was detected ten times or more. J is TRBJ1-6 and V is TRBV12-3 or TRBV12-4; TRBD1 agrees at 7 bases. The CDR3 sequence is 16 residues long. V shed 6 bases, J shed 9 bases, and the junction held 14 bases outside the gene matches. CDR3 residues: CASSQTGLRMISPLHF. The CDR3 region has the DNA TGTGCCAGCAGCCAGACAGGGCTCCGGATGATTTCACCCCTCCACTTT.

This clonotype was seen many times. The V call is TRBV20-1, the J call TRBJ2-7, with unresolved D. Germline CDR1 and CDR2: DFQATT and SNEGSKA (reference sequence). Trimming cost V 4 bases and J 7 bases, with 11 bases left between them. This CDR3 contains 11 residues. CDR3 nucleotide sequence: TGCAGTGCTAAAAATGGGGAAGAGCAGTACTTC. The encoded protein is CSAKNGEEQYF.

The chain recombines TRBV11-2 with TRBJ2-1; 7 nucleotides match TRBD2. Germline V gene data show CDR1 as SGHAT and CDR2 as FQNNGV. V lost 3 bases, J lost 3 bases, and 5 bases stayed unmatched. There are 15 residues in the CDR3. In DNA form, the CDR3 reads TGTGCCAGCAGCTTTAGGCTAGCGGACTACAATGAGCAGTTCTTC. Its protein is CASSFRLADYNEQFF.

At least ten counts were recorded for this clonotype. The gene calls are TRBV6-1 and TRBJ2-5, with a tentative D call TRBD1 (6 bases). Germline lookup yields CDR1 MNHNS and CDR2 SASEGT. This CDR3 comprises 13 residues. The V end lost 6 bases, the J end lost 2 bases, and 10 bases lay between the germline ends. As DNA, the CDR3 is TGTGCCAGCAGAAGGACAGTTCAAGAGACCCAGTACTTC. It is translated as CASRRTVQETQYF.